This TCR beta chain was identified in a study of identical twins. This CDR3 has 15 amino acids. V was trimmed by 4 bases and J by 10 bases, leaving 23 bases between them. Germline CDR1 and CDR2: SGDLS and YYNGEE. In its sample, this clonotype was seen a few times. TCRdb called the 5' RACE reads again in MiXCR, with one record for every CDR3 protein. This sample has 1,800,000 or so distinct CDR3 sequences, with around 29% found just once. Sequenced: cord blood. The receptor's source is a newborn girl in good health. This chain connects TRBV9 to TRBJ1-2, with a weak D call TRBD1 (5 bases). This chain's CDR3 is CASSPRGVSAVVYTF. CDR3 bases: TGTGCCAGCAGCCCGCGGGGGGTGTCCGCCGTCGTCTACACCTTC.